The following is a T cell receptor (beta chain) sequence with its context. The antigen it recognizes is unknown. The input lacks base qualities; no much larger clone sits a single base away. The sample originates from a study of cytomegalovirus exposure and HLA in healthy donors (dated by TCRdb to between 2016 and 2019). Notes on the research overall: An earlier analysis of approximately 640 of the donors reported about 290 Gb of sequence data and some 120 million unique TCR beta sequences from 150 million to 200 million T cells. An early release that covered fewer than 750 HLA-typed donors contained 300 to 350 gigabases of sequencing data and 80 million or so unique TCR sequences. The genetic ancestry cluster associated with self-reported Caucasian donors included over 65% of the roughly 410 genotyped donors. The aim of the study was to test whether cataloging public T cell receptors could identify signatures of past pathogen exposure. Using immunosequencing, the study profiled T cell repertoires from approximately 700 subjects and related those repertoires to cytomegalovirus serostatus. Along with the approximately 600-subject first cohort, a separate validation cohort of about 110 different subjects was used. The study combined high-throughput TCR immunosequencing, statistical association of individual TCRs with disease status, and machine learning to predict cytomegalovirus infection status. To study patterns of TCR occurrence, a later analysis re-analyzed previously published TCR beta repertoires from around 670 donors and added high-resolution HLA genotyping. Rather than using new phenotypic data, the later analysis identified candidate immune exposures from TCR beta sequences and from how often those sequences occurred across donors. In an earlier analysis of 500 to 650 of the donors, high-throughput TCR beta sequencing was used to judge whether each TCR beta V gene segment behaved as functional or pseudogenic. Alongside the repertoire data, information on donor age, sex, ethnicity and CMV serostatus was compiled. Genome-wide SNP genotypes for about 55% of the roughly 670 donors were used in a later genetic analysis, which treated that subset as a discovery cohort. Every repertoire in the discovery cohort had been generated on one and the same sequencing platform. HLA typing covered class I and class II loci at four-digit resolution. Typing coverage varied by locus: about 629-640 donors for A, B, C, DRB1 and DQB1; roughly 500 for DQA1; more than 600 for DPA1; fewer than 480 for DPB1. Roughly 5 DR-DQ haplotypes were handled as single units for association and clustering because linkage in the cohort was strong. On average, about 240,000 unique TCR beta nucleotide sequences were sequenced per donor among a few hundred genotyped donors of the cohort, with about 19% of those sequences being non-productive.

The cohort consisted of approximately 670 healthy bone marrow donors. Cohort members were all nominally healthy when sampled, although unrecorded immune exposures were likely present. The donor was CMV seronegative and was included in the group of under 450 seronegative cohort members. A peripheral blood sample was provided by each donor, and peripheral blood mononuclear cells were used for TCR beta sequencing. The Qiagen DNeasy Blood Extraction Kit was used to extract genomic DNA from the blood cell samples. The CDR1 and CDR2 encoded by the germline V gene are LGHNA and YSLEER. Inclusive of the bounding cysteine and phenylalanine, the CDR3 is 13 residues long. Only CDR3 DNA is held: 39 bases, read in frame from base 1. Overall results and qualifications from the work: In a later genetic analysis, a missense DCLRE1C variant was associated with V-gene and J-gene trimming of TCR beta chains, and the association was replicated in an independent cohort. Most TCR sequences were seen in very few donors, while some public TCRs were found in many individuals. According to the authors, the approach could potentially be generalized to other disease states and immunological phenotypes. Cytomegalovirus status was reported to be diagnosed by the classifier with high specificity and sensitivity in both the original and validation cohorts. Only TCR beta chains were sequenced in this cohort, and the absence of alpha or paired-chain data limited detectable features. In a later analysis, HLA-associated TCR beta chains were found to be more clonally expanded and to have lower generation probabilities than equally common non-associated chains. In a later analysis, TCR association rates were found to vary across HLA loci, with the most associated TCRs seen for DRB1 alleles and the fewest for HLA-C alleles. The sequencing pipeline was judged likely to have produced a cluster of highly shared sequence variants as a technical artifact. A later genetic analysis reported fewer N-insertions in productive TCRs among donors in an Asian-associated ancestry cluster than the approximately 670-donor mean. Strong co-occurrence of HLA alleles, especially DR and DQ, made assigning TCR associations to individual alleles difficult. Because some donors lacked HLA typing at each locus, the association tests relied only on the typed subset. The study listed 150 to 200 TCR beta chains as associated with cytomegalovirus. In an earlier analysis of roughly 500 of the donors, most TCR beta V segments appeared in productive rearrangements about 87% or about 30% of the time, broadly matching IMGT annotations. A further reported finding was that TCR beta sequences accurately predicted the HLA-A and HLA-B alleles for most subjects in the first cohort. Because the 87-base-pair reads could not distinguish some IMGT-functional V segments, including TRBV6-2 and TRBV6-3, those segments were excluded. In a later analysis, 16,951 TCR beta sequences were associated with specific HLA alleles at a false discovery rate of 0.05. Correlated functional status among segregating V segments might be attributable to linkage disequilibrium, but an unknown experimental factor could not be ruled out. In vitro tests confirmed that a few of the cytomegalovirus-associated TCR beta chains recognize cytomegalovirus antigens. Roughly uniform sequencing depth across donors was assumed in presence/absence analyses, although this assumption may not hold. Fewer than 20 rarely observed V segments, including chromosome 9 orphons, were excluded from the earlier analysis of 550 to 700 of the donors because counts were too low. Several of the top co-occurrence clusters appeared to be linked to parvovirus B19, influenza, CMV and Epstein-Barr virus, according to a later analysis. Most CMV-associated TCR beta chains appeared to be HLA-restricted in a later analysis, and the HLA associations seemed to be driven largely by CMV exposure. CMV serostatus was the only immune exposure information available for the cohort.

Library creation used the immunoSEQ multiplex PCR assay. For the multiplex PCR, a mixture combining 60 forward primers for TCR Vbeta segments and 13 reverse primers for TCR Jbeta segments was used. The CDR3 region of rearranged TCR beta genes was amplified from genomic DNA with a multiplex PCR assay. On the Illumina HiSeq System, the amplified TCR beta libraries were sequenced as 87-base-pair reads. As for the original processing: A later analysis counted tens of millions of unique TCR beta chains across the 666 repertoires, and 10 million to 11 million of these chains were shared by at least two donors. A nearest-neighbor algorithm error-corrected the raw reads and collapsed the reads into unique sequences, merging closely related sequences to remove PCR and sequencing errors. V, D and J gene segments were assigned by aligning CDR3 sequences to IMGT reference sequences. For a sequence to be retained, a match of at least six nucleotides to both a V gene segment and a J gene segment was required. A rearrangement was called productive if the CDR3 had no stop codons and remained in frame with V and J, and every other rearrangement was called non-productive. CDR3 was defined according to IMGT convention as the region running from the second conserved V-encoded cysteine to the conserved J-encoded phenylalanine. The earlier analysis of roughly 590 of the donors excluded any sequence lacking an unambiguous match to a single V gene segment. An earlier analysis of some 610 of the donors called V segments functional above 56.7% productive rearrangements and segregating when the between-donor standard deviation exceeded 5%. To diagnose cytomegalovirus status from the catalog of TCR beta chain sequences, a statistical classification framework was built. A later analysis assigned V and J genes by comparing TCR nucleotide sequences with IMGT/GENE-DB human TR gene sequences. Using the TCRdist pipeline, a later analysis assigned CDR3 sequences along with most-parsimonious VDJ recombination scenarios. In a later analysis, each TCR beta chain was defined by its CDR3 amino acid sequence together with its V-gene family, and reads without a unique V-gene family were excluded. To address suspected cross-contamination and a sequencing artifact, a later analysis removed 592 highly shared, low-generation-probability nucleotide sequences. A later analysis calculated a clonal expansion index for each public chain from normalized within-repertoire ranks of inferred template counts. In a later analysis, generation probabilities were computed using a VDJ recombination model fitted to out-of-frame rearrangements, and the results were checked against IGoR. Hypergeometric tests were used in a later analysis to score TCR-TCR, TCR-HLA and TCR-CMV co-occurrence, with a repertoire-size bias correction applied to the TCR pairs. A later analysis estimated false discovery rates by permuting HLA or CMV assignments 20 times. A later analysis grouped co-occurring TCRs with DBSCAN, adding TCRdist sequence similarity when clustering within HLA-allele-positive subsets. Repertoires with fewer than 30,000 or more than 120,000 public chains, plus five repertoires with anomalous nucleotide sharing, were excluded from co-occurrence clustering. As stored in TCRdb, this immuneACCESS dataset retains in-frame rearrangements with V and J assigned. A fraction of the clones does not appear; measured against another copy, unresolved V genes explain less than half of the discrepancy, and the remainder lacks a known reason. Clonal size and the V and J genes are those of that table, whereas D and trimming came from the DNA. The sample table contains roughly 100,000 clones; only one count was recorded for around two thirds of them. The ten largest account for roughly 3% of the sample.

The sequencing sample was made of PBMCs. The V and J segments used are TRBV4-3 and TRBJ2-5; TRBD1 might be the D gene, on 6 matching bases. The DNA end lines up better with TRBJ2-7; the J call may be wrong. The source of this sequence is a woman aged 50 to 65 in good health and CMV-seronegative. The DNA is TGCGCCAGCAGCCAGTCCCCAGGGGACGAGCAGTACTTC. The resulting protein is CASSQSPGDEQYF.